This T cell receptor beta chain was sequenced during a study of blood T cell repertoires in COVID-19. In the study overall: Both acute and convalescent COVID-19 samples were obtained from the United States, Italy and Spain. Nucleic acid was either cDNA or gDNA, and it came from T cells, B-cell-depleted T cells, or PBMCs.

Exposed study participants had met a COVID-19 case within 2 weeks before entry. Original methodology: The authors estimated nucleated cell counts from reference gene primer amplification. Some clones are missing from TCRdb's copy, which holds only in-frame ones; the method was immunoSEQ multiplex PCR. Clonal size and the V and J genes are those of that table, whereas D and trimming came from the DNA. The table has about 260,000 clones, 85% to 90% seen once. This clone was seen a single time. With 5 bases clipped from V and 6 bases from J, the junction kept 13 bases outside the gene matches. The CDR3 loop spans 17 amino acids. The germline V gene has CDR1 SGHTA and CDR2 FQGTGA.

The material sequenced was PBMCs or T cells enriched from blood (not recorded which). This sequence originates from a man over 45 who had been exposed to COVID-19. The genes are TRBV7-3 and TRBJ1-6; TRBD1 matches at 7 bases. The CDR3 is CASSLRPAGGFNSPLHF. Written as DNA, the CDR3 is TGTGCCAGCAGCCTCAGACCCGCAGGGGGGTTTAATTCACCCCTCCACTTT.